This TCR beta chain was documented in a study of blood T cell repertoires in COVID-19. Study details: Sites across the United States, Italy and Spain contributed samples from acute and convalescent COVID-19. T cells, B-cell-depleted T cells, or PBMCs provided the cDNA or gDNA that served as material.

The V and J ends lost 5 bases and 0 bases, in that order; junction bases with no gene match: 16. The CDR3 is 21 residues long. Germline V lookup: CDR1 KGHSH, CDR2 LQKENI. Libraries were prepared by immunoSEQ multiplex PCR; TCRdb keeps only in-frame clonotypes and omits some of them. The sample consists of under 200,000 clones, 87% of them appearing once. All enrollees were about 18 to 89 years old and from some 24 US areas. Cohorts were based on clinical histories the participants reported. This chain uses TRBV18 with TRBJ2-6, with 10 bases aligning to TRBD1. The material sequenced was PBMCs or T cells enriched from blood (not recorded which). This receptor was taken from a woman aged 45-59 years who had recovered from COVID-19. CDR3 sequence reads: CASSSSPQKDRGHSGANVLTF. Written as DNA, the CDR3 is TGTGCCAGCTCATCCAGCCCCCAGAAAGACAGGGGGCACTCTGGGGCCAACGTCCTGACTTTC.